These T cell receptor beta chains were read from a single sample in a study of cytomegalovirus exposure and HLA in healthy donors. Clones were sequenced by immunoSEQ multiplex PCR, and TCRdb holds only the in-frame ones, with some missing. Its listing shows fewer than 150,000 clones. The sample consisted of PBMCs. The source of these receptors is a woman aged 55-70 years in good health and CMV-seronegative. The conserved cysteine and the conserved F or W are not part of the CDR3 here. D genes are given only for firm matches.

TRBD1 TRBJ1-2 TRBV5-6 ASKLGQGYNGYT
. TRBJ1-3 TRBV9 ASSVVGEAGNTIY
TRBD2 TRBJ2-3 TRBV18 ASSLTGGATPDTQY
. TRBJ1-1 TRBV9 ASSLGGGPNTEAF
. TRBJ1-4 TRBV28 ASTAGGNEKLF
. TRBJ2-7 TRBV30 AWNRQYEQY
TRBD1 TRBJ2-7 TRBV23-1 ASSQSQWSRDSYEQY
TRBD2 TRBJ2-7 TRBV6-5 ASSYSGLAENYEQY
. TRBJ1-6 TRBV7-2 ASSLGQGLNSPLH
TRBD1 TRBJ1-5 TRBV28 ASSSGGAGNQPQH
. TRBJ1-1 TRBV28 ASNIQPENTEAF
TRBD2 TRBJ2-3 TRBV19 ASSIGTSGVADTQY
TRBD2 TRBJ2-1 TRBV5-6 ASSPRLAGGPYEQF
TRBD1 TRBJ1-1 TRBV7-3 ASSSRQGRGAF
. TRBJ1-1 TRBV5-6 ASSLAVGQAAEAF
TRBD2 TRBJ2-7 TRBV2 ASTGRPSGRASEQY
. TRBJ2-3 TRBV10-3 AISGRDTDTQY
. TRBJ2-4 TRBV2 ASREQGAWNIQY
. TRBJ2-5 TRBV12-5 ASGLQGQEQY
TRBD1 TRBJ1-2 TRBV4-1 ASSQVYRGEDGYT
. TRBJ1-3 TRBV12-5 ASGLDRNTIY
TRBD2 TRBJ2-7 TRBV6-5 AVRLASSYEQY
TRBD1 TRBJ1-6 TRBV6-6 ASSRDRDGSPLH
. TRBJ2-7 TRBV5-1 ASSSLRGTYEQY
TRBD2 TRBJ2-5 TRBV4-1 ASRWTSGNQGETQY
TRBD1 TRBJ1-2 TRBV9 ASSVLGQGDYGYT
TRBD1 TRBJ2-6 TRBV5-4 ASSLGAGQGTAGANVLT
. TRBJ2-1 TRBV15 ATSWARTFNDEQF
TRBD1 TRBJ1-4 TRBV5-5 ASSLEGTGGEKLF
TRBD1 TRBJ1-5 TRBV29-1 SVEVAGGHQPQH
TRBD2 TRBJ2-1 TRBV7-3 ASSLRVTSGGNNEQF
TRBD1 TRBJ2-7 TRBV19 ASSGGPFTMQY
. TRBJ2-3 TRBV5-1 ASSLGGGVADTQY
. TRBJ1-1 TRBV7-9 ASKPQEPTEAF
TRBD2 TRBJ2-7 TRBV5-1 ASSSPSGRAEEQY
. TRBJ2-7 TRBV5-1 ASSLSTGGLSEQY
TRBD1 TRBJ2-7 TRBV6-5 ASGQGAFYEQY
. TRBJ1-5 TRBV7-2 ASSSQGNQPQH
. TRBJ2-7 TRBV6-4 APVVVYPLSSYEQY
. TRBJ1-4 TRBV5-5 ASSFAGSNEKLF